A selection of T cell receptor beta chains follows, all from one sample in a study of OX40 agonist ivuxolimab in advanced cancers. TCRdb keeps only in-frame clones here, not all; method: immunoSEQ multiplex PCR. This sample has roughly 50,000 clones, with around 84% found just once. This material consisted of CD4+ or CD8+ T cells sorted from blood, taken in a trial of the OX40 agonist ivuxolimab. These receptors were taken from an adult with an advanced solid tumor such as melanoma, head and neck, liver or kidney cancer. The CDR3 runs from the conserved cysteine through the conserved F or W. Fields, in order: D gene, V gene, J gene, clone size, CDR3 DNA, CDR3 protein. A D gene is named only where the DNA matches it firmly. Expanded clones get a size class; other rows say once, few or many, or leave the size out.

D gene: -
V gene: TRBV6-1
J gene: TRBJ2-3
clone size: -
CDR3 DNA: TGTGCCAGCAGTGATTACTCAGATACGCAGTATTTT
CDR3 protein: CASSDYSDTQYF

D gene: TRBD2
V gene: TRBV4-2
J gene: TRBJ2-5
clone size: -
CDR3 DNA: TGTGCCAGCAGCCAAGGCCCCACTAGCGGCCAAGAGACCCAGTACTTC
CDR3 protein: CASSQGPTSGQETQYF

D gene: TRBD1
V gene: TRBV15
J gene: TRBJ2-7
clone size: -
CDR3 DNA: TGTGCCACCAGCAGGGATCCCGGGGACAGCTCCTACGAGCAGTACTTC
CDR3 protein: CATSRDPGDSSYEQYF

D gene: TRBD1
V gene: TRBV5-1
J gene: TRBJ2-7
clone size: -
CDR3 DNA: TGCGCCAGCAGCACCGACAGGGGTCCCTACGAGCAGTACTTC
CDR3 protein: CASSTDRGPYEQYF

D gene: -
V gene: TRBV2
J gene: TRBJ2-5
clone size: -
CDR3 DNA: TGTGCCAGCAGTGAATTCAGCCCAGCGGTGTACTTC
CDR3 protein: CASSEFSPAVYF

D gene: TRBD1
V gene: TRBV27
J gene: TRBJ1-1
clone size: -
CDR3 DNA: TGTGCCAGCAGAACATCAGCCGGGACAGGGGGTCGTGGCACTGAAGCTTTCTTT
CDR3 protein: CASRTSAGTGGRGTEAFF

D gene: -
V gene: TRBV11-3
J gene: TRBJ2-7
clone size: -
CDR3 DNA: TGTGCCAGCAGCTTCGGGGGTACAGGGTCCCACGAGCAGTACTTC
CDR3 protein: CASSFGGTGSHEQYF

D gene: TRBD2
V gene: TRBV18
J gene: TRBJ2-1
clone size: -
CDR3 DNA: TGTGCCACCCTATCGGGGACTAGCCCTTACAATGAGCAGTTCTTC
CDR3 protein: CATLSGTSPYNEQFF

D gene: -
V gene: TRBV7-9
J gene: TRBJ1-1
clone size: -
CDR3 DNA: TGTGCCAGCAGCCTCCAAGGGGGGGGCCGGACTGAAGCTTTCTTT
CDR3 protein: CASSLQGGGRTEAFF

D gene: TRBD1
V gene: TRBV25-1
J gene: TRBJ2-2
clone size: -
CDR3 DNA: TGTGCCAGCAGTGGAATTCCGACAGGGGGTGTCACCGGGGAGCTGTTTTTT
CDR3 protein: CASSGIPTGGVTGELFF

D gene: -
V gene: TRBV7-9
J gene: TRBJ2-2
clone size: -
CDR3 DNA: TGTGCCAGCAGCTTATTGGGGAGACCGAACACCGGGGAGCTGTTTTTT
CDR3 protein: CASSLLGRPNTGELFF

D gene: -
V gene: TRBV5-6
J gene: TRBJ1-6
clone size: -
CDR3 DNA: TGTGCCAGCAGCCGGATAGACAGAGAAAATTCACCCCTCCACTTT
CDR3 protein: CASSRIDRENSPLHF

D gene: TRBD1
V gene: TRBV5-4
J gene: TRBJ1-2
clone size: -
CDR3 DNA: TGTGCCAGCACCACGGGACAGGCGGATGGCTACACCTTC
CDR3 protein: CASTTGQADGYTF

D gene: -
V gene: TRBV10-3
J gene: TRBJ1-6
clone size: -
CDR3 DNA: TGTGCCCTCAGGGAGGGCACGTCCTATAATTCACCCCTCCACTTT
CDR3 protein: CALREGTSYNSPLHF

D gene: TRBD1
V gene: TRBV30
J gene: TRBJ2-1
clone size: once
CDR3 DNA: TGTGCCTGGAGTCCTTCCCCAGGGGGCAGTTACAATGAGCAGTTCTTC
CDR3 protein: CAWSPSPGGSYNEQFF

D gene: -
V gene: TRBV4-1
J gene: TRBJ2-7
clone size: -
CDR3 DNA: TGCGCCAGCAGCCGGGATCTGGGGGCTAACGGACGATTCGAGCAGTACTTC
CDR3 protein: CASSRDLGANGRFEQYF

D gene: -
V gene: TRBV2
J gene: TRBJ1-1
clone size: -
CDR3 DNA: TGTGCCAGCAGCTCCGACAGGAACACTGAAGCTTTCTTT
CDR3 protein: CASSSDRNTEAFF

D gene: -
V gene: TRBV19
J gene: TRBJ2-7
clone size: -
CDR3 DNA: TGTGCCAGTAGTACGTGGGCAGGGAGAGAGCAGTACTTC
CDR3 protein: CASSTWAGREQYF

D gene: -
V gene: TRBV6-5
J gene: TRBJ1-5
clone size: once
CDR3 DNA: TGTGCCAGCAGTTACTCTAGGGGGGACAATCAGCCCCAGCATTTT
CDR3 protein: CASSYSRGDNQPQHF

D gene: -
V gene: TRBV14
J gene: TRBJ1-1
clone size: -
CDR3 DNA: TGTGCCAGCAGCCAAGATTTTGGCCTTATGAACACTGAAGCTTTCTTT
CDR3 protein: CASSQDFGLMNTEAFF

D gene: -
V gene: TRBV7-2
J gene: TRBJ1-2
clone size: once
CDR3 DNA: TGTGCCAGCAGCTTAAACGCGGGACCCGTTAATGGCTACACCTTC
CDR3 protein: CASSLNAGPVNGYTF

D gene: TRBD2
V gene: TRBV19
J gene: TRBJ2-5
clone size: -
CDR3 DNA: TGTGCCAGTAGTATGCTAGCGGGGGGAGGAGAGACCCAGTACTTC
CDR3 protein: CASSMLAGGGETQYF

D gene: TRBD2
V gene: TRBV7-2
J gene: TRBJ2-1
clone size: -
CDR3 DNA: TGTGCCAGCAGCTCGTTTAGCGGGGGGTCCTACAATGAGCAGTTCTTC
CDR3 protein: CASSSFSGGSYNEQFF

D gene: -
V gene: TRBV5-1
J gene: TRBJ1-2
clone size: -
CDR3 DNA: TGCGCCAGCAGCTTGGTGACTAACTATGGCTACACCTTC
CDR3 protein: CASSLVTNYGYTF

D gene: -
V gene: TRBV19
J gene: TRBJ2-7
clone size: -
CDR3 DNA: TGTGCCAGTAGTAGTCCGGCCGGCAGCTCCTACGAGCAGTACTTC
CDR3 protein: CASSSPAGSSYEQYF

D gene: TRBD2
V gene: TRBV5-1
J gene: TRBJ2-7
clone size: -
CDR3 DNA: TGCGCCAGCAGGGGAGGGCCTACTACCTACGAGCAGTACTTC
CDR3 protein: CASRGGPTTYEQYF

D gene: -
V gene: TRBV5-1
J gene: TRBJ2-7
clone size: -
CDR3 DNA: TGCGCCAGCAGCTTCCGACAGAGCTACGAGCAGTACTTC
CDR3 protein: CASSFRQSYEQYF

D gene: -
V gene: TRBV18
J gene: TRBJ2-7
clone size: -
CDR3 DNA: TGTGCCAGCTCACCAGGGCCAGGGGGGACCTACGAGCAGTACTTC
CDR3 protein: CASSPGPGGTYEQYF

D gene: TRBD1
V gene: TRBV5-1
J gene: TRBJ1-1
clone size: once
CDR3 DNA: TGCGCCAGCAGCTTGGTAGCAGGGGGAATTCGGACTGAAGCTTTCTTT
CDR3 protein: CASSLVAGGIRTEAFF

D gene: -
V gene: TRBV28
J gene: TRBJ1-5
clone size: -
CDR3 DNA: TGTGCCGCCTTTAGGGGAGGCAATCAGCCCCAGCATTTT
CDR3 protein: CAAFRGGNQPQHF

D gene: -
V gene: TRBV7-9
J gene: TRBJ2-1
clone size: -
CDR3 DNA: TGTGCCAGCAGCTTAGGGGGACACAGCAATGAGCAGTTCTTC
CDR3 protein: CASSLGGHSNEQFF

D gene: -
V gene: TRBV5-1
J gene: TRBJ1-4
clone size: -
CDR3 DNA: TGCGCCAGCAGCTTGGCCGCGGGGGGGCATGAAAAACTGTTTTTT
CDR3 protein: CASSLAAGGHEKLFF

D gene: -
V gene: TRBV19
J gene: TRBJ1-1
clone size: -
CDR3 DNA: TGTGCCAGTAAAGGCGGGGTAGGGAACACTGAAGCTTTCTTT
CDR3 protein: CASKGGVGNTEAFF